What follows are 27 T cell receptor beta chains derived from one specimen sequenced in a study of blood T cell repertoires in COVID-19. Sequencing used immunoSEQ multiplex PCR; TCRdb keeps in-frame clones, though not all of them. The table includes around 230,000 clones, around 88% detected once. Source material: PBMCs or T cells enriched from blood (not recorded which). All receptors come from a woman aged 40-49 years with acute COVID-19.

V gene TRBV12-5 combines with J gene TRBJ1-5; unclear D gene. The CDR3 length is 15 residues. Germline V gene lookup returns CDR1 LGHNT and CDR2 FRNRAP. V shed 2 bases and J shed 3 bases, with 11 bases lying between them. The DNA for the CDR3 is TGTGCTAGTGGTTTGTTTGGCAGAAACAATCAGCCCCAGCATTTT. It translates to CASGLFGRNNQPQHF. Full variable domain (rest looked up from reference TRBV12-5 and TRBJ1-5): DARVTQTPRHKVTEMGQEVTMRCQPILGHNTVFWYRQTMMQGLELLAYFRNRAPLDDSGMPKDRFSAEMPDATLATLKIQPSEPRDSAVYFCASGLFGRNNQPQHFGDGTRLSIL.

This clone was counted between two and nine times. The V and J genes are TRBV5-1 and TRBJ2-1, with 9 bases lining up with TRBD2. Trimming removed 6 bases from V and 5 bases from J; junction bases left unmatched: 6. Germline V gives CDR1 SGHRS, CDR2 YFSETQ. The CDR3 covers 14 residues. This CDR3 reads CASMSGGRHNEQFF. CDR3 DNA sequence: TGCGCCAGCATGAGCGGGGGGAGACACAATGAGCAGTTCTTC.

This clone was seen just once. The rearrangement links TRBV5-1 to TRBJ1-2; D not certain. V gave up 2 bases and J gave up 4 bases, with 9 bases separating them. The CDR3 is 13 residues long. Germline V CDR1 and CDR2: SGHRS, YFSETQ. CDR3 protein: CASSFSWAYGYTF. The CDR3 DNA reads TGCGCCAGCAGCTTTTCCTGGGCCTATGGCTACACCTTC.

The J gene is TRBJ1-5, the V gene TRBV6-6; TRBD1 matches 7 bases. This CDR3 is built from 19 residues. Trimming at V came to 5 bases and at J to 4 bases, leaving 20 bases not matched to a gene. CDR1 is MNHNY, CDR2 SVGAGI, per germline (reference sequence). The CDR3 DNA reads TGTGCCAGCAGTCCGACAGGGAGCGGAGGAAAGAAGGGAAATCAGCCCCAGCATTTT. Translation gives CASSPTGSGGKKGNQPQHF.

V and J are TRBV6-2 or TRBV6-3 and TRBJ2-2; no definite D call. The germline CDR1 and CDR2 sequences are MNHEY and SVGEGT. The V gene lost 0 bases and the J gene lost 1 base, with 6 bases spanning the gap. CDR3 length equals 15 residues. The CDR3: CASSYSFRNTGELFF. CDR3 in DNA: TGTGCCAGCAGTTACTCGTTCCGGAACACCGGGGAGCTGTTTTTT.

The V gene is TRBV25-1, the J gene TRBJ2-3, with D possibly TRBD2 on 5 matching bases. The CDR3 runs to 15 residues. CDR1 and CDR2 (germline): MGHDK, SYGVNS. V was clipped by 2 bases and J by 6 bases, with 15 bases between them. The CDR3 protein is CASSERRLADDTQYF. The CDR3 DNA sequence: TGTGCCAGCAGTGAAAGGCGGCTAGCAGACGATACGCAGTATTTT.

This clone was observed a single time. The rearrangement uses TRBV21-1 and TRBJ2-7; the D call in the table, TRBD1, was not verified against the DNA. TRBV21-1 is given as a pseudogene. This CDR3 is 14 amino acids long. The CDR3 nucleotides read TGTGCCATTCGGAGGACAGGATACGAAAGGGGGCAGTACTTC. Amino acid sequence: CAIRRTGYERGQYF.

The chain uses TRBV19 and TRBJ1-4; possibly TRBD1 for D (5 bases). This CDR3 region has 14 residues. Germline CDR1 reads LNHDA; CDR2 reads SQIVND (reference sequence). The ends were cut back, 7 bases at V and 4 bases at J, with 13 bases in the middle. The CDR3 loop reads CASKFGGGNEKLFF. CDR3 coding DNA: TGTGCCAGTAAATTTGGGGGGGGTAATGAAAAACTGTTTTTT. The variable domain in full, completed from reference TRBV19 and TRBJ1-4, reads DGGITQSPKYLFRKEGQNVTLSCEQNLNHDAMYWYRQDPGQGLRLIYYSQIVNDFQKGDIAEGYSVSREKKESFPLTVTSAQKNPTAFYLCASKFGGGNEKLFFGSGTQLSVL.

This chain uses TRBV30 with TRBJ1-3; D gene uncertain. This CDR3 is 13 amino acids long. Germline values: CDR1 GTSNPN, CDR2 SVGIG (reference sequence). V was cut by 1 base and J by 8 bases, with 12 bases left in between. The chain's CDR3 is CAWSGGGADTIYF. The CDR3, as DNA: TGTGCCTGGAGTGGAGGTGGTGCAGACACCATATATTTT.

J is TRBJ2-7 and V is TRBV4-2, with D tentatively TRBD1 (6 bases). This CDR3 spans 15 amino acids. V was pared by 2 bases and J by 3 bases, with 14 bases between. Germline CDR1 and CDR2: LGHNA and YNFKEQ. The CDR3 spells CASSQTTGNDYEQYF. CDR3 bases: TGTGCCAGCAGCCAAACGACAGGCAACGACTACGAGCAGTACTTC.

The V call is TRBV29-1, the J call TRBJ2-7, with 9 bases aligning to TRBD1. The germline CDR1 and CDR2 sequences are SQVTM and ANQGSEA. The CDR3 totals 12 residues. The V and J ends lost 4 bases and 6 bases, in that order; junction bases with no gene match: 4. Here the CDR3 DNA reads TGCAGCGTTGGGGGACAGGGTGGCGAGCAGTACTTC. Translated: CSVGGQGGEQYF.

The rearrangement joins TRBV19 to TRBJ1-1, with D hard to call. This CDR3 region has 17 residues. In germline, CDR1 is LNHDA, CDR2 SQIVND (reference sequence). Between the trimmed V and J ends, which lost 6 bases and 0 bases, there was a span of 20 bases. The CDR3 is CASRRGVLAGMNTEAFF. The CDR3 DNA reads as TGTGCCAGTAGGCGGGGAGTTTTGGCGGGAATGAACACTGAAGCTTTCTTT.

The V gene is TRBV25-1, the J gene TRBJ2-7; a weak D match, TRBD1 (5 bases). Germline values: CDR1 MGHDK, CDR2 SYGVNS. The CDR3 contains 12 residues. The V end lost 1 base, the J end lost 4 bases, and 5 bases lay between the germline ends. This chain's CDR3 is CASSESGYEQYV. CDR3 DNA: TGTGCCAGCAGTGAATCAGGGTACGAGCAGTACGTC.

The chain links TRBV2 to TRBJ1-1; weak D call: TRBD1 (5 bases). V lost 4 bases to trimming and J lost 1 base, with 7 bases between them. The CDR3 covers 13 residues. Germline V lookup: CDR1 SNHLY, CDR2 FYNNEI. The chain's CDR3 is CASSGTKNTEAFF. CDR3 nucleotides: TGTGCCAGCAGTGGGACAAAGAACACTGAAGCTTTCTTT.

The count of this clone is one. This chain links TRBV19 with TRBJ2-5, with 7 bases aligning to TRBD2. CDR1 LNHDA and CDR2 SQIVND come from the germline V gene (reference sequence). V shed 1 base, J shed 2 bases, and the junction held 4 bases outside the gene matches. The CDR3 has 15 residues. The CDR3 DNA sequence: TGTGCCAGTAGTATAGGGCGGGGGTTTCAAGAGACCCAGTACTTC. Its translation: CASSIGRGFQETQYF.

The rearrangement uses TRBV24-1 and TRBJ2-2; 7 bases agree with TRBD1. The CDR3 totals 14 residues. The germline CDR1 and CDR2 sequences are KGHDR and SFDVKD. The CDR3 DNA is TGTGCGACAGGGCAGGCGTTCGACACCGGGGAGCTGTTTTTT. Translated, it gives CATGQAFDTGELFF.

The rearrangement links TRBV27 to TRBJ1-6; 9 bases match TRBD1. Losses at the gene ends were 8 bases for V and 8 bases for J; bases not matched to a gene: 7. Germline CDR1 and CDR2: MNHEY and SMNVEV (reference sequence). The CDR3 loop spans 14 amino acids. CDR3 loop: CASRPGQGYSPLHF. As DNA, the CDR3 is TGTGCCAGCCGTCCTGGACAGGGGTATTCACCCCTCCACTTT.

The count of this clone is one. The CDR3 loop reads CASSPSSSGISRGYTF. CDR3 nucleotides: TGCGCCAGCAGCCCATCATCCAGCGGAATCTCGCGGGGCTACACCTTC. The rearrangement joins TRBV4-1 to TRBJ1-2, with D uncertain. Between the trimmed V and J ends, which lost 4 bases and 8 bases, there was a span of 23 bases. This CDR3 has 16 residues. Germline CDR1 reads MGHRA; CDR2 reads YSYEKL.

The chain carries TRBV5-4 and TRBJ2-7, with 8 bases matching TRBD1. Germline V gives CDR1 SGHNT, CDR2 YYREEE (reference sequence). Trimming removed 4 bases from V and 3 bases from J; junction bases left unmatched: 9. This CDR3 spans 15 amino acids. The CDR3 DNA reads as TGTGCCAGCAGCCGTGCAGGGGGCCGAATCTACGAGCAGTACTTC. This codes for CASSRAGGRIYEQYF.

CDR3 amino acids: CASSYGTGVHEQFF. For the CDR3, the DNA is TGTGCCAGCAGTTACGGGACAGGGGTTCATGAGCAGTTCTTC. The chain uses TRBV2 and TRBJ2-1, with 10 bases that match TRBD1. With 5 bases clipped from V and 8 bases from J, the junction kept 6 bases outside the gene matches. Per the germline V gene, CDR1 is SNHLY and CDR2 is FYNNEI. The length of the CDR3 is 14 residues.

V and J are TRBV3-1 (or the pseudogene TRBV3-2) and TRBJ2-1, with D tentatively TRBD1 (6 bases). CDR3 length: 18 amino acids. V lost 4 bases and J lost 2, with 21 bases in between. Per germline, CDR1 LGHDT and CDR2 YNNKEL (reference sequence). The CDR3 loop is CASSPLPTGMVTYNEQFF. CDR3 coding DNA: TGTGCCAGCAGCCCGCTTCCCACAGGGATGGTTACCTACAATGAGCAGTTCTTC.

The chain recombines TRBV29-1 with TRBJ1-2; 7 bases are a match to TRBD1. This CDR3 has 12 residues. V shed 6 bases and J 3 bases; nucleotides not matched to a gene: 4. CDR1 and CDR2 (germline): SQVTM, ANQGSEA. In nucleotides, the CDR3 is TGCAGCGTAGTTCAGGGGGACTATGGCTACACCTTC. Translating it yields CSVVQGDYGYTF.

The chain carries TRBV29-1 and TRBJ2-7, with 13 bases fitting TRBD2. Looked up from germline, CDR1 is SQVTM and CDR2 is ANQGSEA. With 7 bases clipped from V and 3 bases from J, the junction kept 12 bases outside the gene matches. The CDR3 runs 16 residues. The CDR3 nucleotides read TGCAGCGGCGTCGGGACTAGCGGGGCGACTTACTACGAGCAGTACTTC. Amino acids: CSGVGTSGATYYEQYF.

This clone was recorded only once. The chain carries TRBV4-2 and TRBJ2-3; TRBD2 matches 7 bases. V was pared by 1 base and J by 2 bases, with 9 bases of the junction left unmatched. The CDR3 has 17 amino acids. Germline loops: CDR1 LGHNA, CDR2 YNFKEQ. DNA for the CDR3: TGTGCCAGCAGCCAAGCATCAGTGGGGACTATCACAGATACGCAGTATTTT. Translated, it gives CASSQASVGTITDTQYF.

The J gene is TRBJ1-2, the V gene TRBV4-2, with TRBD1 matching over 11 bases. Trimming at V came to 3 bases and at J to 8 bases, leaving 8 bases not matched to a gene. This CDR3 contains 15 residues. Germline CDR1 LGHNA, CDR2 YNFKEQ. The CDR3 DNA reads TGTGCCAGCAGCCAGCGGACAGGGGGCTTCCGGGGCTACACCTTC. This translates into CASSQRTGGFRGYTF.

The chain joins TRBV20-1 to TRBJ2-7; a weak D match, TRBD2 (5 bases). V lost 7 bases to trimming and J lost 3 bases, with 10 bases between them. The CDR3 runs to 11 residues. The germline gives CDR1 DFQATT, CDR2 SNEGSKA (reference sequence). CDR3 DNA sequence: TGCAGTGGTGCGGGCGGCTACGAGCAGTACTTC. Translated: CSGAGGYEQYF.

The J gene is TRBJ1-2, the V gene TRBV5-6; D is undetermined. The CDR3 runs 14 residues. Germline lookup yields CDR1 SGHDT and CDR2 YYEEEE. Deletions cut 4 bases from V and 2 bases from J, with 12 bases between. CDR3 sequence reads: CASSGEERNYGYTF. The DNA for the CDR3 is TGTGCCAGCAGCGGAGAAGAGAGAAACTATGGCTACACCTTC.